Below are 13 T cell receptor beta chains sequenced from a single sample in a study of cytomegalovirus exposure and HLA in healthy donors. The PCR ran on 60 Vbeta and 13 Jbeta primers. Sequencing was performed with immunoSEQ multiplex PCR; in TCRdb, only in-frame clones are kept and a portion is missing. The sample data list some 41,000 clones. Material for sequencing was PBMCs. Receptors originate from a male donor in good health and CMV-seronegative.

The DNA for the CDR3 is TGCAGCGTTGAAGATCGTCGAGTTAACGAAGCTTTCTTT. Translation: CSVEDRRVNEAFF. V usage is TRBV29-1 and J usage is TRBJ1-1; no reliable D call. This CDR3 spans 13 amino acids. Germline values: CDR1 SQVTM, CDR2 ANQGSEA. V was clipped by 0 bases and J by 8 bases, with 13 bases between them.

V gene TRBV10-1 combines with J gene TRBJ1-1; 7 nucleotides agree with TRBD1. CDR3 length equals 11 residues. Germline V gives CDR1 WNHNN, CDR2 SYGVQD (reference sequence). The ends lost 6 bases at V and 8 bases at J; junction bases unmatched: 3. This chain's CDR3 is CASRDRIEAFF. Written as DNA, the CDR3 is TGCGCCAGCAGGGACAGGATAGAAGCTTTCTTT.

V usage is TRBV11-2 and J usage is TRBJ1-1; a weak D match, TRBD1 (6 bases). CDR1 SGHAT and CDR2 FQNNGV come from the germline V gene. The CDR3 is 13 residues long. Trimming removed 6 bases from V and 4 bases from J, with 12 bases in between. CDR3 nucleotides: TGTGCCAGCAGTTACAGGGAGGGCACTGAAGCTTTCTTT. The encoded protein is CASSYREGTEAFF.

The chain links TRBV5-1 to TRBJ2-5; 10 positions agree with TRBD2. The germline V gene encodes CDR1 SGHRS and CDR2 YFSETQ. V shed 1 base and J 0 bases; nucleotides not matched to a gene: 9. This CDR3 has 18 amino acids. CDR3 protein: CASSLFSGGTRYQETQYF. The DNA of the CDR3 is TGCGCCAGCAGCTTGTTTAGCGGGGGGACCCGGTACCAAGAGACCCAGTACTTC.

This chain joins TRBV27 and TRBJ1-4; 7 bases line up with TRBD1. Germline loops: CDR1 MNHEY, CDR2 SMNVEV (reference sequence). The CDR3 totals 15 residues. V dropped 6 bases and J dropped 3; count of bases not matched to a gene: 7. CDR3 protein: CASRPQGVPNEKLFF. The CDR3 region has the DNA TGTGCCAGCAGGCCCCAGGGGGTACCTAATGAAAAACTGTTTTTT.

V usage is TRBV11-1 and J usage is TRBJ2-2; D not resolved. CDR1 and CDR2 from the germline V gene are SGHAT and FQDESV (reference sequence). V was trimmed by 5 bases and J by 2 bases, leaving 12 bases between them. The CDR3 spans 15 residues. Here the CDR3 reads CASSLLSLNTGELFF. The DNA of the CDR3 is TGTGCCAGCAGCCTACTTAGCCTTAACACCGGGGAGCTGTTTTTT.

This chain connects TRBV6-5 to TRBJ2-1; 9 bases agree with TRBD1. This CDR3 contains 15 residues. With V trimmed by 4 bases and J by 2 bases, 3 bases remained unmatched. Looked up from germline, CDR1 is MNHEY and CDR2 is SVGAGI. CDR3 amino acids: CASSSDRGTYNEQFF. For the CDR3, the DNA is TGTGCCAGCAGTTCGGACAGGGGCACCTACAATGAGCAGTTCTTC.

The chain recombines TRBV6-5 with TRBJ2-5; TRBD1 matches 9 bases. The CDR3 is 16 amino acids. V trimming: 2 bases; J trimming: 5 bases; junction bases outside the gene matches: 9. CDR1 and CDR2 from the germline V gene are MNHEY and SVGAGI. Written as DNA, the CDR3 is TGTGCCAGCAGTTACCGGACAGGGGCCTTTCGGGAGACCCAGTACTTC. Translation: CASSYRTGAFRETQYF.

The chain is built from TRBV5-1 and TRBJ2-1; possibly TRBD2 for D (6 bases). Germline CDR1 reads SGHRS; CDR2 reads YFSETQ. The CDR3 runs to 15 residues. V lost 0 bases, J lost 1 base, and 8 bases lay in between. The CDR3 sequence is CASSLVGGSYNEQFF. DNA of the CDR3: TGCGCCAGCAGCTTGGTTGGGGGGTCCTACAATGAGCAGTTCTTC.

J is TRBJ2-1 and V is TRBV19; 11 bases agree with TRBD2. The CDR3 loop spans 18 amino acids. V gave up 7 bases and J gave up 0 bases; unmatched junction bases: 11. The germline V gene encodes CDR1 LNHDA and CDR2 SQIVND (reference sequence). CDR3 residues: CASTNGLAGEASYNEQFF. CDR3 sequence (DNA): TGTGCCAGTACCAATGGACTAGCGGGTGAAGCCTCCTACAATGAGCAGTTCTTC.

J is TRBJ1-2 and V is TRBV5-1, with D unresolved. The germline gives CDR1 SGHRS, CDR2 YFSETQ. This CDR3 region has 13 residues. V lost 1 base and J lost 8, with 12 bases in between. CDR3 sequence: CASSLFSGRGYTF. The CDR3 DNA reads TGCGCCAGCAGCTTGTTTTCAGGCAGGGGCTACACCTTC. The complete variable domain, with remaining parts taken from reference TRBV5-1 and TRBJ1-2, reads KAGVTQTPRYLIKTRGQQVTLSCSPISGHRSVSWYQQTPGQGLQFLFEYFSETQRNKGNFPGRFSGRQFSNSRSEMNVSTLELGDSALYLCASSLFSGRGYTFGSGTRLTVV.

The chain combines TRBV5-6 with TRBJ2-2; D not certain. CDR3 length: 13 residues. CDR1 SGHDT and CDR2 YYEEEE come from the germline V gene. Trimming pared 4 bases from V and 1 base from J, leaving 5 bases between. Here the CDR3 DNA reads TGTGCCAGCAGCCCCAGGAACACCGGGGAGCTGTTTTTT. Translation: CASSPRNTGELFF.

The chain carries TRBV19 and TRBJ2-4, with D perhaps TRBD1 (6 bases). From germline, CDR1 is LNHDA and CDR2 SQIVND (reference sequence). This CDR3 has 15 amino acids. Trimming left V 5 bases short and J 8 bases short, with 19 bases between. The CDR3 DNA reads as TGTGCCAGTAGTCTCTGGGGGCGTGGGGTGGACATTCAGTACTTC. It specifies CASSLWGRGVDIQYF.